A single sample is the source of the 15 T cell receptor beta chains below, sequenced in a study of molecular identifiers for immune sequencing clone quantification. Each CDR3 protein is one row after TCRdb ran MiXCR on the PCR reads. Seen here are 400,000 to 600,000 distinct CDR3 sequences, about a quarter observed once, and the top ten hold roughly 0.77%. The sample was naive CD8+ T cells from blood, with Jurkat cell RNA spiked in. Subset indicated: FACS-sorted CD8+CD4-CCR7+CD45RA+ naive T cells. These receptor sequences come from a human donor in good health. Some libraries in this study had Jurkat cell RNA spiked in.

The chain links TRBV19 to TRBJ2-1, with 7 bases that match TRBD2. Germline V CDR1 and CDR2: LNHDA, SQIVND (reference sequence). This CDR3 spans 14 amino acids. With 3 bases clipped from V and 8 bases from J, the junction kept 7 bases outside the gene matches. CDR3 loop: CASSILTGGDEQFF. The CDR3 coding sequence is TGTGCCAGTAGTATCTTGACGGGAGGAGATGAGCAGTTCTTC. The variable domain in full, with the rest retrieved from reference TRBV19 and TRBJ2-1, is DGGITQSPKYLFRKEGQNVTLSCEQNLNHDAMYWYRQDPGQGLRLIYYSQIVNDFQKGDIAEGYSVSREKKESFPLTVTSAQKNPTAFYLCASSILTGGDEQFFGPGTRLTVL.

The CDR3, as DNA: TGTGCCAGCAGTGAAGCGCTTTCACAGCAGTATACGCAGTATTTT. Its translation: CASSEALSQQYTQYF. This chain uses TRBV6-1 with TRBJ2-3; D uncertain. Germline values: CDR1 MNHNS, CDR2 SASEGT. V was cut by 0 bases and J by 7 bases, with 14 bases left in between. The CDR3 loop spans 15 amino acids.

As to this clonotype: A read error may explain this, as a much larger clone is one base away. The chain joins TRBV6-6 to TRBJ1-1; 8 bases agree with TRBD1. The CDR3 is 15 amino acids. The germline gives CDR1 MNHNY, CDR2 SVGAGI (reference sequence). The DNA of the CDR3 is TGTGCCGGCAGCCGGCAACCGACAGGGGACACTGAAGCTTTCTTT. Amino acid sequence: CAGSRQPTGDTEAFF.

This clonotype was found many times. V gene TRBV4-1 combines with J gene TRBJ2-3; a possible D gene is TRBD1 (6 bases). The CDR3 has 15 amino acids. Between the trimmed V and J ends, which lost 4 bases and 5 bases, there was a span of 16 bases. In germline, CDR1 is MGHRA, CDR2 YSYEKL. This CDR3 reads CASSPFGGVGDTQYF. Written as DNA, the CDR3 is TGCGCCAGCAGCCCGTTTGGGGGCGTGGGAGATACGCAGTATTTT.

This clonotype was observed at least ten times. The V call is TRBV7-9, the J call TRBJ2-7, with TRBD1 identical over 11 bases. The CDR3 sequence is 15 residues long. Trimming removed 4 bases from V and 2 bases from J; junction bases left unmatched: 4. CDR1 is SEHNR, CDR2 FQNEAQ, per germline (reference sequence). DNA for the CDR3: TGTGCCAGCAGCTCGTCGGGACAGGGGGCCTACGAGCAGTACTTC. Protein sequence: CASSSSGQGAYEQYF. The full variable domain, rest sourced from reference TRBV7-9 and TRBJ2-7, is DTGVSQNPRHKITKRGQNVTFRCDPISEHNRLYWYRQTLGQGPEFLTYFQNEAQLEKSRLLSDRFSAERPKGSFSTLEIQRTEQGDSAMYLCASSSSGQGAYEQYFGPGTRLTVT.

This rearrangement joins TRBV5-4 to TRBJ2-1; D is possibly TRBD1 (6 bases). The V gene's germline CDR1 is SGHNT and CDR2 YYREEE (reference sequence). CDR3 length equals 17 residues. Deletions cut 1 base from V and 3 bases from J, with 17 bases between. The CDR3 DNA reads TGTGCCAGCAGCTTGTTAGGACAGCCGACTTACTACAATGAGCAGTTCTTC. This encodes CASSLLGQPTYYNEQFF.

This clonotype was seen a handful of times. The chain recombines TRBV13 with TRBJ2-2; 7 positions match TRBD1. CDR1 and CDR2 from the germline V gene are PRHDT and FYEKMQ (reference sequence). The CDR3 runs to 15 residues. V was clipped by 0 bases and J by 7 bases; unmatched bases: 5. This CDR3 reads CASSLGRGRVGELFF. Here the CDR3 DNA reads TGTGCCAGCAGCTTAGGGAGGGGGCGCGTCGGGGAGCTGTTTTTT. Variable domain in full (rest from reference TRBV13 and TRBJ2-2): AAGVIQSPRHLIKEKRETATLKCYPIPRHDTVYWYQQGPGQDPQFLISFYEKMQSDKGSIPDRFSAQQFSDYHSELNMSSLELGDSALYFCASSLGRGRVGELFFGEGSRLTVL.

In this sample, this clonotype turned up many times. This chain joins TRBV4-1 and TRBJ2-5; no firm D call. Germline CDR1 is MGHRA and CDR2 is YSYEKL. The CDR3 totals 13 residues. The V end was cut by 1 base, the J end by 5 bases, with 8 bases between. The chain's CDR3 is CASSQVVSETQYF. The CDR3 DNA reads as TGCGCCAGCAGCCAAGTAGTGTCTGAGACCCAGTACTTC.

The chain combines TRBV27 with TRBJ2-3; D is undetermined. This CDR3 is 12 amino acids long. Germline V CDR1 and CDR2: MNHEY, SMNVEV (reference sequence). The CDR3: CAADSLTDTQYF. The CDR3 region has the DNA TGTGCGGCGGATTCCCTCACAGATACGCAGTATTTT.

This clonotype was found many times. The CDR3 spells CASSLSGTGLETQYF. In DNA form, the CDR3 reads TGTGCCAGCAGCCTATCCGGGACAGGGTTAGAGACCCAGTACTTC. The chain is built from TRBV7-3 and TRBJ2-5; 9 nucleotides match TRBD1. The germline V gene encodes CDR1 SGHTA and CDR2 FQGTGA. The V gene end was trimmed by 5 bases and the J gene end by 4 bases; junction bases not matched to a gene: 8. The CDR3 is 15 amino acids.

The sample holds a few counts of this clonotype. This chain uses TRBV20-1 with TRBJ2-1, with 13 bases that match TRBD2. The ends lost 0 bases at V and 8 bases at J; junction bases unmatched: 7. The CDR3 loop spans 16 amino acids. Germline V CDR1 and CDR2: DFQATT, SNEGSKA (reference sequence). DNA of the CDR3: TGCAGTGCTAGAGAGAGGACTAGCGGGAGCATCTATGAGCAGTTCTTC. Translated, it gives CSARERTSGSIYEQFF.

The chain has TRBV12-3 or TRBV12-4 and TRBJ2-2; D call uncertain. This CDR3 has 13 amino acids. Trimming took 6 bases from V and 4 from J, leaving 9 bases between them. The CDR3: CASSRWTTGELFF. The CDR3 DNA reads as TGTGCCAGCAGCCGCTGGACCACCGGGGAGCTGTTTTTT.

This clonotype has at least ten counts. The chain couples TRBV6-5 to TRBJ2-7; a possible D gene is TRBD1 (6 bases). Trimming pared 2 bases from V and 6 bases from J, leaving 11 bases between. Germline V CDR1 and CDR2: MNHEY, SVGAGI. There are 13 residues in the CDR3. CDR3 sequence: CASSYVGGGEQYF. CDR3 coding DNA: TGTGCCAGCAGTTACGTTGGGGGCGGCGAGCAGTACTTC.

About this clonotype itself: A much larger clone lies a single base off, so this may be a read error. The chain's CDR3 is CASGQPLGGNF. CDR3 nucleotide sequence: TGCGCCAGCGGGCAGCCGTTGGGGGGAAACTTC. The J gene is TRBJ2-4, the V gene TRBV23-1; a weak D match, TRBD2 (6 bases). TRBV23-1 is an ORF, and what it does is uncertain. The length of the CDR3 is 11 residues.

The chain uses TRBV12-3 or TRBV12-4 and TRBJ2-5; D uncertain. V dropped 6 bases and J dropped 3 bases, with 11 bases sitting between them. The CDR3 is 13 amino acids. Here the CDR3 DNA reads TGTGCCAGCAGCACTGTGGCGGAAGAGACCCAGTACTTC. Its translation is CASSTVAEETQYF.